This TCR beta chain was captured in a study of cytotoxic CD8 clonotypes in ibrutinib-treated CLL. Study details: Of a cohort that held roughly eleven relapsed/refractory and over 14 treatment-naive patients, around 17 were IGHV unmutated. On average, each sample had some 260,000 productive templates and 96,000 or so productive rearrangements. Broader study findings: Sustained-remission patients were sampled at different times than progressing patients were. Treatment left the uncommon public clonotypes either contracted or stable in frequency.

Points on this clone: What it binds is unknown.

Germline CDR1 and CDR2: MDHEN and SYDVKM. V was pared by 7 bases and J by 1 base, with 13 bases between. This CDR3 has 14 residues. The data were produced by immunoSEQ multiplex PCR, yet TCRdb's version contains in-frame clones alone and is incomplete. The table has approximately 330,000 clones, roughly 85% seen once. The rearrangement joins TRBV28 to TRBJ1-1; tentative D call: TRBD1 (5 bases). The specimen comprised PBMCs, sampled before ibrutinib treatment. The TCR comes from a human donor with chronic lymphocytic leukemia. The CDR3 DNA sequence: TGTGCCAGCATTCAACCCCAGGGGAACACTGAAGCTTTCTTT. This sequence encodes CASIQPQGNTEAFF.